The next 26 T cell receptor beta chains were all read from a single sample in a study of cytomegalovirus exposure and HLA in healthy donors. Vbeta (60) and Jbeta (13) primers were used in the PCR. Repertoires were generated with immunoSEQ multiplex PCR, while TCRdb's copy carries only in-frame clones and drops some. The table includes fewer than 150,000 clones, approximately 80% detected once. The specimen sequenced was PBMCs. All receptors come from a woman in her 30s in good health and CMV-seropositive.

V usage is TRBV13 and J usage is TRBJ1-1; D gene uncertain. This CDR3 is built from 13 residues. V lost 0 bases and J 6 bases, leaving 8 bases between the germline ends. From germline, CDR1 is PRHDT and CDR2 FYEKMQ (reference sequence). The CDR3 loop reads CASSLGQSPEAFF. CDR3 nucleotide sequence: TGTGCCAGCAGCTTAGGACAGTCCCCTGAAGCTTTCTTT.

The chain employs TRBV19 and TRBJ2-7, with 9 nucleotides matching TRBD2. This CDR3 has 15 residues. Germline trimming cut 4 bases from V and 3 bases from J; bases unmatched to any gene: 7. The germline CDR1 and CDR2 sequences are LNHDA and SQIVND (reference sequence). The CDR3 region is CASSTLSGSFYEQYF. For the CDR3, the DNA is TGTGCCAGTAGTACCCTTAGCGGGAGCTTCTACGAGCAGTACTTC.

This sequence joins TRBV25-1 and TRBJ1-1; a possible D gene is TRBD1 (5 bases). V was shortened by 8 bases and J by 0 bases, with 7 bases between the two germline ends. The CDR3 has 12 amino acids. The germline CDR1 and CDR2 sequences are MGHDK and SYGVNS. The CDR3 DNA reads TGTGCCAGCCAAGGGGTGAACACTGAAGCTTTCTTT. This translates into CASQGVNTEAFF.

The chain recombines TRBV19 with TRBJ1-1; TRBD1 matches 7 bases. CDR1 and CDR2 (germline): LNHDA, SQIVND (reference sequence). The CDR3 totals 15 residues. V was pared by 7 bases and J by 5 bases, with 13 bases of the junction left unmatched. In DNA, the CDR3 is TGTGCCAGTACCCGACAGGGTAGGATAGGGACTGAAGCTTTCTTT. Protein product: CASTRQGRIGTEAFF.

The chain carries TRBV7-9 and TRBJ2-7, with D possibly matching TRBD1 (5 bases). The CDR3 is 17 amino acids. The germline V gene encodes CDR1 SEHNR and CDR2 FQNEAQ (reference sequence). The ends were cut back, 3 bases at V and 2 bases at J, with 20 bases in the middle. The CDR3 spells CASSFKSGADITYEQYF. The CDR3 DNA reads TGTGCCAGCAGCTTTAAGAGTGGGGCGGATATTACCTACGAGCAGTACTTC.

The rearrangement joins TRBV11-2 to TRBJ2-5; no clear D. V was clipped by 5 bases and J by 1 base, with 8 bases between them. The CDR3 is 13 amino acids. Germline-derived CDR1 and CDR2 are SGHAT and FQNNGV. This CDR3 is CASSAGSQETQYF. CDR3 DNA: TGTGCCAGCAGCGCAGGATCCCAAGAGACCCAGTACTTC.

This clone has a handful of counts. This rearrangement joins TRBV25-1 to TRBJ1-1; D is uncertain. Germline CDR1 reads MGHDK; CDR2 reads SYGVNS. This CDR3 contains 13 residues. The ends were cut back, 1 base at V and 9 bases at J, with 12 bases in the middle. The chain's CDR3 is CASSELERAQAFF. The CDR3, as DNA: TGTGCCAGCAGTGAATTAGAGAGGGCTCAAGCTTTCTTT.

Details on this clone: Compared with germline, one end of the junction differs, possibly owing to a read error. V is TRBV7-9 and J is TRBJ2-5; D call uncertain. CDR3 length: 13 residues. CDR1 SEHNR and CDR2 FQNEAQ come from the germline V gene (reference sequence). The CDR3 loop is CSSSLSGGETQYF. The DNA for the CDR3 is TGTTCCAGCAGCTTATCTGGCGGAGAGACCCAGTACTTC.

V gene TRBV7-8 combines with J gene TRBJ2-5; a possible D gene is TRBD2 (5 bases). Trimming pared 6 bases from V and 2 bases from J, leaving 16 bases between. CDR3 size: 15 residues. In germline, CDR1 is SGHVS, CDR2 FQNEAQ. In nucleotides, the CDR3 is TGTGCCAGCAGTATCCAAGGGCAGCGGCAAGAGACCCAGTACTTC. Amino acid sequence: CASSIQGQRQETQYF. Together with reference TRBV7-8 and TRBJ2-5, the CDR3 gives the full variable domain: GAGVSQSPRYKVAKRGQDVALRCDPISGHVSLFWYQQALGQGPEFLTYFQNEAQLDKSGLPSDRFFAERPEGSVSTLKIQRTQQEDSAVYLCASSIQGQRQETQYFGPGTRLLVL.

This clone was found a few times. V and J are TRBV2 and TRBJ2-5, with 11 positions matching TRBD2. V trimming: 6 bases; J trimming: 5 bases; junction bases outside the gene matches: 14. The CDR3 contains 17 residues. Germline CDR1 and CDR2: SNHLY and FYNNEI. CDR3 loop: CASSEHSSGGPGETQYF. The CDR3 nucleotides read TGTGCCAGCAGCGAGCATTCTAGCGGGGGGCCGGGGGAGACCCAGTACTTC.

V usage is TRBV5-6 and J usage is TRBJ2-2, with 15 bases that match TRBD2. The germline V gene has CDR1 SGHDT and CDR2 YYEEEE. CDR3 size: 18 residues. V was pared by 3 bases and J by 5 bases, with 8 bases of the junction left unmatched. The CDR3 is CASSYGLAGGAWTGELFF. In DNA form, the CDR3 reads TGTGCCAGCAGCTACGGACTAGCGGGGGGGGCATGGACCGGGGAGCTGTTTTTT.

The chain joins TRBV2 to TRBJ2-3, with D perhaps TRBD1 (6 bases). This CDR3 region has 14 residues. Trimming removed 8 bases from V and 4 bases from J, with 16 bases in between. Germline V gene sequence: CDR1 SNHLY, CDR2 FYNNEI. The CDR3 loop is CASPVLSGADTQYF. CDR3 bases: TGTGCCAGCCCGGTGCTCTCAGGGGCAGATACGCAGTATTTT.

The chain joins TRBV29-1 to TRBJ2-3; no firm D call. Trimming removed 4 bases from V and 3 bases from J, with 8 bases in between. Germline V gives CDR1 SQVTM, CDR2 ANQGSEA. CDR3 size: 12 residues. As DNA, the CDR3 is TGCAGCGTTGCTCAGATAACAGATACGCAGTATTTT. Translating it yields CSVAQITDTQYF.

This rearrangement joins TRBV27 to TRBJ2-3; 7 bases agree with TRBD1. The V gene end was trimmed by 7 bases and the J gene end by 0 bases; junction bases not matched to a gene: 1. This CDR3 has 13 amino acids. Germline V gene sequence: CDR1 MNHEY, CDR2 SMNVEV (reference sequence). The DNA for the CDR3 is TGTGCCAGCATGGACAGGAGCACAGATACGCAGTATTTT. This codes for CASMDRSTDTQYF.

The chain recombines TRBV7-9 with TRBJ1-1; 8 positions agree with TRBD1. Germline V gene lookup returns CDR1 SEHNR and CDR2 FQNEAQ (reference sequence). J gave up 4 bases and V 7 bases, and 5 bases lay outside the gene matches. CDR3 length equals 13 residues. The CDR3 reads CASTTGDGTEAFF. The CDR3, as DNA: TGTGCCAGCACGACAGGGGATGGCACTGAAGCTTTCTTT.

This sequence joins TRBV9 and TRBJ1-3; D gene uncertain. The CDR3 length is 16 residues. Germline V gene sequence: CDR1 SGDLS, CDR2 YYNGEE. The V and J ends lost 0 bases and 0 bases respectively, with 10 bases between them. CDR3 sequence: CASSVGATNSGNTIYF. In DNA, the CDR3 is TGTGCCAGCAGCGTAGGGGCAACCAACTCTGGAAACACCATATATTTT.

The chain recombines TRBV6-1 with TRBJ1-5; D might be TRBD1 (6 bases). Germline assignment: CDR1 MNHNS and CDR2 SASEGT. V gave up 6 bases and J gave up 2 bases, with 14 bases separating them. The CDR3 consists of 15 residues. The CDR3 bases are TGTGCCAGCAGGGAACAGGGCTTGGGCAATCAGCCCCAGCATTTT. Translated: CASREQGLGNQPQHF.

CDR3: CAWTDGRAYEQYF. The CDR3 DNA follows: TGTGCCTGGACCGACGGGAGGGCCTACGAGCAGTACTTC. The chain combines TRBV30 with TRBJ2-7; 8 nucleotides match TRBD2. From germline, CDR1 is GTSNPN and CDR2 SVGIG (reference sequence). The V and J ends lost 4 bases and 2 bases, in that order; junction bases with no gene match: 4. This CDR3 is built from 13 residues.

The chain combines TRBV29-1 with TRBJ2-5, with TRBD2 identical over 7 bases. Germline trimming cut 1 base from V and 7 bases from J; bases unmatched to any gene: 9. The germline V gene has CDR1 SQVTM and CDR2 ANQGSEA. CDR3 size: 14 residues. CDR3 protein: CSVEGGDYLRTQYF. The CDR3 DNA is TGCAGCGTTGAAGGTGGGGACTATTTGCGGACCCAGTACTTC.

The V gene is TRBV18, the J gene TRBJ2-7; maybe TRBD1 (6 bases). Germline assignment: CDR1 KGHSH and CDR2 LQKENI. The CDR3 sequence is 15 residues long. With 3 bases removed from V and 6 bases from J, the gap between germline ends came to 18 bases. Here the CDR3 reads CASSPPGQLSGEQYF. The CDR3, as DNA: TGTGCCAGCTCACCTCCAGGACAGCTCTCGGGCGAGCAGTACTTC.

The chain carries TRBV6-5 and TRBJ1-1; TRBD1 aligns across 7 bases. The CDR3 is made up of 13 amino acids. V trimming: 6 bases; J trimming: 4 bases; junction bases outside the gene matches: 5. Germline CDR1 is MNHEY and CDR2 is SVGAGI. CDR3 DNA sequence: TGTGCCAGCAGATATACAGGGGCCACTGAAGCTTTCTTT. Its translation is CASRYTGATEAFF.

This clone was seen more than once but under ten times. The J gene is TRBJ1-1, the V gene TRBV5-5, with 9 bases identical to TRBD1. The germline gives CDR1 SGHKS, CDR2 YYEKEE (reference sequence). The CDR3 has 16 amino acids. With 4 bases clipped from V and 7 bases from J, the junction kept 14 bases outside the gene matches. CDR3 in amino acids: CASSTPPGQGLVEAFF. CDR3 bases: TGTGCCAGCAGCACCCCCCCGGGACAGGGTTTGGTTGAAGCTTTCTTT.

This clone showed up just a few times. This sequence joins TRBV5-1 and TRBJ2-1, with TRBD2 matching over 8 bases. V was clipped by 3 bases and J by 6 bases; unmatched bases: 8. The CDR3 has 15 amino acids. Looked up from germline, CDR1 is SGHRS and CDR2 is YFSETQ. CDR3 bases: TGCGCCAGCAGCTCGGGAGGGAGGAACGCCAATGAGCAGTTCTTC. Translating it yields CASSSGGRNANEQFF.

The chain employs TRBV6-5 and TRBJ1-2; D not certain. The V end was cut by 2 bases, the J end by 2 bases, with 6 bases between. From germline, CDR1 is MNHEY and CDR2 SVGAGI. There are 13 residues in the CDR3. CDR3 in amino acids: CASSYGGNYGYTF. The CDR3 nucleotides are TGTGCCAGCAGTTACGGCGGAAACTATGGCTACACCTTC.

This clone appeared a single time. CDR3 loop: CSVEGDRGQETQYF. The CDR3 DNA sequence: TGCAGCGTTGAGGGGGACAGGGGCCAAGAGACCCAGTACTTC. The J gene is TRBJ2-5, the V gene TRBV29-1; 10 bases fit TRBD1. Germline values: CDR1 SQVTM, CDR2 ANQGSEA. The length of the CDR3 is 14 residues. After removal of 3 bases from V and 1 base from J, the junction contained 2 bases not matched to a gene. Variable domain in full (rest from reference TRBV29-1 and TRBJ2-5): SAVISQKPSRDICQRGTSLTIQCQVDSQVTMMFWYRQQPGQSLTLIATANQGSEATYESGFVIDKFPISRPNLTFSTLTVSNMSPEDSSIYLCSVEGDRGQETQYFGPGTRLLVL.

This clone was detected a few times. The chain combines TRBV27 with TRBJ1-2; D not certain. Looked up from germline, CDR1 is MNHEY and CDR2 is SMNVEV (reference sequence). V shed 1 base and J shed 8 bases, with 14 bases lying between them. The CDR3 length is 14 residues. Here the CDR3 reads CASSLLEGFGGYTF. In DNA form, the CDR3 reads TGTGCCAGCAGTTTATTGGAGGGTTTTGGAGGCTACACCTTC.